One sample yielded the 27 T cell receptor beta chains listed below, sequenced in a study of vaccination and CD4 T cells after COVID-19. TCRdb redid the calling of the PCR reads with MiXCR, one entry per CDR3 protein. The data hold approximately 19,000 distinct CDR3 sequences, with around 64% observed a single time. Material: CD4+ T cells from blood, obtained after SARS-CoV-2 vaccination. Receptors originate from a human donor who had recovered from COVID-19.

The CDR3 sequence is CASSLDTGLGSPLHF. In DNA, the CDR3 is TGTGCCAGCAGTTTAGATACGGGGCTGGGCTCACCCCTCCACTTT. This chain links TRBV12-3 or TRBV12-4 with TRBJ1-6; D is possibly TRBD1 (5 bases). The CDR3 runs to 15 residues. Trimming took off 1 base at V and 10 bases at J, with 14 bases between the two ends.

The V call is TRBV15, the J call TRBJ2-5; the match to TRBD2 covers 10 bases. The germline V gene has CDR1 LNHNV and CDR2 YYDKDF (reference sequence). J lost 2 bases, V lost 0 bases, and 12 bases had no gene match. This CDR3 spans 19 amino acids. CDR3 DNA sequence: TGTGCCACCAGCAGAGATCTTATTATTCGGACTAGCGGACAAGAGACCCAGTACTTC. Translated, it gives CATSRDLIIRTSGQETQYF.

Concerning this clonotype: One end of the junction does not line up with germline, which may come from a read error. The rearrangement links TRBV27 to TRBJ2-3, with 9 bases matching TRBD2. The CDR3 extends over 16 amino acids. Germline CDR1 is MNHEY and CDR2 is SMNVEV (reference sequence). This chain's CDR3 is CASSPRGSGSTDMQYF. CDR3 nucleotide sequence: TGTGCCAGCAGTCCCCGAGGTAGCGGGAGCACAGATATGCAGTATTTT.

The sample holds one count of this clonotype. The chain is built from TRBV12-3 or TRBV12-4 and TRBJ2-5; possibly TRBD1 or TRBD2 for D (5 bases each). Deletions cut 1 base from V and 6 bases from J, with 15 bases between. The CDR3 covers 15 residues. The CDR3 DNA sequence: TGTGCCAGCAGTTTAGGGGGGAATTTTCAACAGACCCAGTACTTC. Its protein product is CASSLGGNFQQTQYF.

This chain connects TRBV7-8 to TRBJ1-3; TRBD1 might be the D (5 bases). Germline CDR1 and CDR2: SGHVS and FQNEAQ. The CDR3 has 17 residues. Trimming shortened V by 0 bases and J by 5 bases, and 17 bases separated the two germline ends. CDR3 DNA: TGTGCCAGCAGCTTAGCGCGCGTTCAGGGAATTAGAAACACCATATATTTT. Protein product: CASSLARVQGIRNTIYF.

This clonotype was counted between two and nine times. V gene TRBV30 combines with J gene TRBJ1-2, with TRBD1 matching over 8 bases. Germline V gene sequence: CDR1 GTSNPN, CDR2 SVGIG (reference sequence). The length of the CDR3 is 13 residues. The ends lost 3 bases at V and 5 bases at J; junction bases unmatched: 5. In DNA form, the CDR3 reads TGTGCCTGGAGGCAGACAGGGGCGTATGGCTACACCTTC. This gives the protein CAWRQTGAYGYTF.

The chain links TRBV25-1 to TRBJ2-5; D perhaps matches TRBD1 (6 bases). The CDR3 loop spans 14 amino acids. Germline V gene sequence: CDR1 MGHDK, CDR2 SYGVNS. V lost 5 bases to trimming and J lost 0 bases, with 10 bases between them. The CDR3 reads CASSLHRDQETQYF. CDR3 sequence (DNA): TGTGCCAGCAGTTTACACAGGGACCAAGAGACCCAGTACTTC.

V and J are TRBV20-1 and TRBJ1-6; D not resolved. The germline V gene encodes CDR1 DFQATT and CDR2 SNEGSKA (reference sequence). The V end was cut by 5 bases, the J end by 5 bases, with 13 bases between. The CDR3 totals 14 residues. The CDR3 nucleotides are TGCAGTGCTCGGCCTGGGTTTGATAATTCACCCCTCCACTTT. Its translation: CSARPGFDNSPLHF.

V and J are TRBV7-6 and TRBJ1-2; D is ambiguous. V lost 4 bases to trimming and J lost 2 bases, with 23 bases between them. Germline-derived CDR1 and CDR2 are SGHVS and FNYEAQ. The CDR3 sequence is 18 residues long. CDR3 amino acids: CASSSPQPTAIRNYGYTF. The CDR3 DNA follows: TGTGCCAGCAGCTCCCCTCAACCTACAGCGATCCGAAACTATGGCTACACCTTC.

In its sample, this clonotype was seen a few times. This chain links TRBV6-2 or TRBV6-3 with TRBJ1-5; D possibly corresponds to TRBD1 (5 bases). V gave up 5 bases and J gave up 4 bases, with 12 bases separating them. From germline, CDR1 is MNHEY and CDR2 SVGEGT. The CDR3 loop spans 14 amino acids. The CDR3 is CASSPPGPNQPQHF. DNA for the CDR3: TGTGCCAGCAGTCCTCCGGGACCTAATCAGCCCCAGCATTTT.

This clonotype was recorded a few times. The V gene is TRBV6-2 or TRBV6-3, the J gene TRBJ2-5, with no clear D. The CDR3 has 16 amino acids. V was clipped by 0 bases and J by 2 bases, with 13 bases between them. Germline lookup yields CDR1 MNHEY and CDR2 SVGEGT. CDR3 protein: CASSYSSRTFQETQYF. In DNA, the CDR3 is TGTGCCAGCAGTTACTCTAGCCGTACGTTTCAAGAGACCCAGTACTTC.

The chain links TRBV6-1 to TRBJ1-4; possibly TRBD1 for D (5 bases). CDR3 size: 14 residues. Trimming pared 7 bases from V and 5 bases from J, leaving 14 bases between. The germline V gene encodes CDR1 MNHNS and CDR2 SASEGT. The CDR3 nucleotides read TGTGCCAGCAACCACGGACGGGACAATGAAAAACTGTTTTTT. Translated: CASNHGRDNEKLFF.

This clonotype has only a few counts. V and J are TRBV6-1 and TRBJ2-3, with D perhaps matching TRBD1 or TRBD2 (6 bases each). The V gene's germline CDR1 is MNHNS and CDR2 SASEGT. The V end was cut by 6 bases, the J end by 4 bases, with 20 bases between. The CDR3 is made up of 16 amino acids. CDR3 sequence: CASRGASGLISDTQYF. The CDR3 bases are TGTGCCAGCAGGGGGGCTTCGGGACTCATCTCAGATACGCAGTATTTT.

In this sample, this clonotype turned up a few times. The rearrangement links TRBV7-2 to TRBJ2-5, with 7 bases fitting TRBD2. V lost 5 bases and J lost 4; bases outside the gene matches: 10. The germline gives CDR1 SGHTA, CDR2 FQGNSA. This CDR3 contains 15 residues. In DNA form, the CDR3 reads TGTGCCAGCAGCAACGGACTAGTTTCGACAGAGACCCAGTACTTC. Encoded protein: CASSNGLVSTETQYF.

This clonotype occurred a few times. The V gene is TRBV29-1, the J gene TRBJ1-2; TRBD1 agrees at 7 bases. The V and J ends lost 1 base and 4 bases, in that order; junction bases with no gene match: 6. Germline CDR1 SQVTM, CDR2 ANQGSEA. This CDR3 region has 14 residues. The DNA of the CDR3 is TGCAGCGTTGAAGCGACAGGGAGGATCTATGGCTACACCTTC. Encoded protein: CSVEATGRIYGYTF. Based on the CDR3 plus reference TRBV29-1 and TRBJ1-2, the full variable domain is SAVISQKPSRDICQRGTSLTIQCQVDSQVTMMFWYRQQPGQSLTLIATANQGSEATYESGFVIDKFPISRPNLTFSTLTVSNMSPEDSSIYLCSVEATGRIYGYTFGSGTRLTVV.

J is TRBJ2-7 and V is TRBV5-1; TRBD1 might be the D (5 bases). Germline loops: CDR1 SGHRS, CDR2 YFSETQ. There are 14 residues in the CDR3. V shed 0 bases and J shed 2 bases, with 9 bases lying between them. The CDR3 DNA reads as TGCGCCAGCAGCTTGGGGGGCACCGCCTACGAGCAGTACTTC. Protein product: CASSLGGTAYEQYF.

J is TRBJ1-3 and V is TRBV28; the D gene is possibly TRBD1 (5 bases). Trimming stripped 4 bases from V and 1 base from J, with 5 bases between. The CDR3 consists of 13 residues. Germline loops: CDR1 MDHEN, CDR2 SYDVKM. The chain's CDR3 is CASSWGSGNTIYF. The DNA of the CDR3 is TGTGCCAGCAGTTGGGGGTCTGGAAACACCATATATTTT.

This clonotype is a singleton in its sample. V usage is TRBV19 and J usage is TRBJ2-1; 7 nucleotides align to TRBD2. The germline V gene has CDR1 LNHDA and CDR2 SQIVND (reference sequence). V lost 4 bases and J lost 8; bases outside the gene matches: 5. This CDR3 comprises 13 residues. The CDR3 loop is CASSTLRGDEQFF. The DNA of the CDR3 is TGTGCCAGTAGTACGCTCCGGGGGGATGAGCAGTTCTTC. Filled out from reference TRBV19 and TRBJ2-1, the complete variable domain reads DGGITQSPKYLFRKEGQNVTLSCEQNLNHDAMYWYRQDPGQGLRLIYYSQIVNDFQKGDIAEGYSVSREKKESFPLTVTSAQKNPTAFYLCASSTLRGDEQFFGPGTRLTVL.

This CDR3 is CASSVPRATGSNEQFF. In DNA, the CDR3 is TGTGCCAGCAGCGTGCCCCGGGCCACAGGGAGCAATGAGCAGTTCTTC. The chain couples TRBV21-1 to TRBJ2-1; the table's D call, TRBD1, was not checked against the DNA. TRBV21-1 is annotated as a pseudogene. CDR3 length: 16 residues.

The rearrangement links TRBV15 to TRBJ2-6; the D is unclear. There are 16 residues in the CDR3. Trimming took 4 bases from V and 0 from J, leaving 10 bases between them. Germline loops: CDR1 LNHNV, CDR2 YYDKDF (reference sequence). CDR3 region: CATSNPWSSGANVLTF. The DNA for the CDR3 is TGTGCCACCAGCAATCCGTGGAGCTCTGGGGCCAACGTCCTGACTTTC.

V is TRBV2 and J is TRBJ2-7, with TRBD1 identical over 9 bases. The junction had 10 bases not matched to a gene; V was cut back by 6 bases and J by 7 bases. This CDR3 spans 14 amino acids. Germline V gives CDR1 SNHLY, CDR2 FYNNEI. CDR3 nucleotides: TGTGCCAGCAGAAAGGACAGGGGTCTGGGGGAGCAGTACTTC. Protein: CASRKDRGLGEQYF.

This sequence joins TRBV21-1 and TRBJ2-2; TRBD2, the table's D call, was not compared with the DNA. TRBV21-1 is a known pseudogene. The CDR3 is made up of 17 amino acids. The CDR3 spells CASSKAKFQRGAGELFF. DNA of the CDR3: TGTGCCAGCAGCAAAGCGAAGTTCCAGCGGGGTGCCGGGGAGCTGTTTTTT.

In this sample, this clonotype turned up a few times. V usage is TRBV2 and J usage is TRBJ2-5, with 9 positions matching TRBD1. Germline CDR1 and CDR2: SNHLY and FYNNEI. J lost 5 bases, V lost 7 bases, and 5 bases had no gene match. This CDR3 is 13 amino acids long. CDR3 amino acids: CASTHTGGETQYF. The CDR3 nucleotides are TGTGCCAGCACCCATACAGGGGGCGAGACCCAGTACTTC.

This clonotype occurred a few times. The CDR3: CASSSGAFNQPQHF. The CDR3 DNA reads TGTGCCAGCAGTTCGGGAGCCTTCAATCAGCCCCAGCATTTT. V usage is TRBV6-5 and J usage is TRBJ1-5, with D hard to call. Trimming pared 4 bases from V and 3 bases from J, leaving 10 bases between. The CDR3 has 14 residues. The germline V gene encodes CDR1 MNHEY and CDR2 SVGAGI.

V is TRBV2 and J is TRBJ1-5; 7 bases are shared with TRBD1. Germline V gene sequence: CDR1 SNHLY, CDR2 FYNNEI. The CDR3 covers 16 residues. The V gene end was trimmed by 4 bases and the J gene end by 5 bases; junction bases not matched to a gene: 11. The CDR3 loop is CASSVGIVTGHQPQHF. CDR3 in DNA: TGTGCCAGCAGTGTAGGAATAGTGACAGGGCATCAGCCCCAGCATTTT.

This sequence joins TRBV21-1 and TRBJ2-7; the table gives TRBD2 as D, unverified against the DNA. TRBV21-1 is deemed a pseudogene. The CDR3 runs to 18 residues. DNA of the CDR3: TGTGCCAGCAGCAAAAGGGAGTTCGCGGGAGTAATCTCCTACGAGCAGTACTTC. Its protein product is CASSKREFAGVISYEQYF.

The gene calls are TRBV7-2 and TRBJ2-1; 11 bases match TRBD1. Per the germline V gene, CDR1 is SGHTA and CDR2 is FQGNSA. V lost 9 bases and J lost 2; bases outside the gene matches: 12. The CDR3 sequence is 17 residues long. Here the CDR3 reads CASRGSWGQGAYNEQFF. CDR3 in DNA: TGTGCCAGTAGGGGTTCTTGGGGACAGGGGGCCTACAATGAGCAGTTCTTC. Drawing the rest from reference TRBV7-2 and TRBJ2-1, the complete variable domain is GAGVSQSPSNKVTEKGKDVELRCDPISGHTALYWYRQSLGQGLEFLIYFQGNSAPDKSGLPSDRFSAERTGGSVSTLTIQRTQQEDSAVYLCASRGSWGQGAYNEQFFGPGTRLTVL.